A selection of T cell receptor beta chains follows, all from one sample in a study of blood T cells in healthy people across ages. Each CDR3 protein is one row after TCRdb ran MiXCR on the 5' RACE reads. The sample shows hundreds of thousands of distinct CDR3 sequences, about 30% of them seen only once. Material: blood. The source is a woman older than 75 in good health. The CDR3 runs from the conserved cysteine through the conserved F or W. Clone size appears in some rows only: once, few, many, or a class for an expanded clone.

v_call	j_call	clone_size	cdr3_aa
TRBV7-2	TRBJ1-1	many	CASSLDTYTEAFF
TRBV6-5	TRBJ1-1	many	CASSRQGGTAFF
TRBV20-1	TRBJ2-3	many	CSAVRGLVTDTQYF
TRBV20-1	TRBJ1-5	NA	CSAKLRGREPQPQHF
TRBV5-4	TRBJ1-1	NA	CASSLSRGEAFF
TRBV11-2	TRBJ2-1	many	CASSYTGQGAFSYNEQFF
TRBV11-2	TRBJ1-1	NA	CASSITMNTEAFF
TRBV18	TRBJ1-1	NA	CASSARPFSLNTEAFF
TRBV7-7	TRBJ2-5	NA	CASSRGRTAQETQYF
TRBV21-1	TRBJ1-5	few	CASSKDLKRGYNQPQHF
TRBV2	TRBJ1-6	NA	CASRAGQLNSPLHF
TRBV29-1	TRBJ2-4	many	CSVGRGVGGNIQYF
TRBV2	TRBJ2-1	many	CASVSGGPHNEQFF
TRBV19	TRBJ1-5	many	CASLDRVSNQPQHF
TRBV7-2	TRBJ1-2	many	CASSLATGTGGAAYGYTF
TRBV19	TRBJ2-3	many	CASSGDNHPSTDTQYF
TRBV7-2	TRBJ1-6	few	CASSPQARLNSPLHF
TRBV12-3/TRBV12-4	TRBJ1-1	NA	CASSLGPNTKAFF
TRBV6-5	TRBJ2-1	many	CASSRGASGVYNEQFF
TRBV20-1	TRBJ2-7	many	CSARLYTGIAYEQYF
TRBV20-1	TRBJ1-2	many	CSASVTLGEYGYTF
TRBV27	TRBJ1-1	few	CASSFGGWGPNTEAFF
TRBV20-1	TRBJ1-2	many	CSAKKRPPRYGYTF
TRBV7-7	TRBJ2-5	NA	CASSLRAGRDSQETQYF
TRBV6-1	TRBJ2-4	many	CASSRGGTQNIQYF
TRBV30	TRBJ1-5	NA	CAWSYGPGQPQHF
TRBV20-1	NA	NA	CSARDPGGSGNEQYF
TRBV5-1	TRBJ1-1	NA	CASSLEGLTGVNTEAFF
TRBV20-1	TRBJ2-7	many	CSAQTGLPLEQYF